This T cell receptor beta chain is from a study of blood T cell repertoires in COVID-19. Overall study context: Some COVID-19 samples were acute and others convalescent; all came from the United States, Italy and Spain. PBMCs, B-cell-depleted T cells, or T cells provided the cDNA or gDNA that made up the material.

Followed over time, Seattle patients had been enrolled while infection was active. The authors' processing: It was from reference gene primer amplification that nucleated cell counts were estimated. Profiling relied on immunoSEQ multiplex PCR, and the TCRdb table lists in-frame clones only, not all of them. The V and J calls and clone size were taken over from that table, and D and trimming were inferred from the DNA. Here the sample spans 70,000 to 90,000 clones, over 75% being singletons. Looked up from germline, CDR1 is LNHNV and CDR2 is YYDKDF (reference sequence). V was cut by 0 bases and J by 4 bases, with 14 bases left in between. This CDR3 has 16 amino acids.

Sequenced material: peripheral blood. The chain links TRBV15 to TRBJ2-3; D may be TRBD1 (5 bases). The receptor's source is a man aged 45-65 years with COVID-19, enrolled during active disease. CDR3 sequence: CATSREQVVQADTQYF. Written as DNA, the CDR3 is TGTGCCACCAGCAGAGAACAGGTCGTTCAGGCAGATACGCAGTATTTT.